The entry below gives a single TCR beta chain sequence along with its context. Here immunoSEQ multiplex PCR was the method, and the copy in TCRdb shows in-frame clones only, minus some. The sample lists approximately 4,200 clones; about 20% were seen once. This CDR3 has 14 residues. V gave up 6 bases and J gave up 1 base, with 12 bases separating them. The germline V gene has CDR1 LNHDA and CDR2 SQIVND (reference sequence). This record belongs to a study of sequential checkpoint blockade in melanoma. Study-level background: Matched biopsies came pretreatment and at week 13 for twenty-two patients.

Treatment given: randomized to nivolumab then ipilimumab (arm A) or the reverse (arm B). The material was tumor tissue (inferred from file names), obtained from a patient given nivolumab and ipilimumab in sequence. The chain employs TRBV19 and TRBJ1-2; maybe TRBD1 (6 bases). The sequence was collected from a human donor with melanoma. As DNA, the CDR3 is TGTGCCAGTAGGCGGGACATGATTAACTATGGCTACACCTTC. Protein: CASRRDMINYGYTF.